Given below is one T cell receptor (beta chain) in context. This sample is drawn from a study of read filtering for tumor transcriptome and immune sequencing. From roughly 390 ng of RNA, a library with molecular barcoded alpha/delta and beta/gamma adaptors was made. A single record per CDR3 protein comes from TCRdb applying MiXCR to the reads. The sample records roughly 25,000 distinct CDR3 sequences, 20% being singletons. CDR3 length equals 12 residues. CDR1 is MDHEN, CDR2 SYDVKM, per germline. V lost 1 base to trimming and J lost 7 bases, with 7 bases between them. The sequenced material came from a population of CD138-negative cells sorted from bone marrow. This sequence originates from a donor over 35 with multiple myeloma. This chain uses TRBV28 with TRBJ2-5, with D hard to call. The CDR3 DNA reads as TGTGCCAGCAGTTTATTGGAAGGGACCCAGTACTTC. Its protein is CASSLLEGTQYF.